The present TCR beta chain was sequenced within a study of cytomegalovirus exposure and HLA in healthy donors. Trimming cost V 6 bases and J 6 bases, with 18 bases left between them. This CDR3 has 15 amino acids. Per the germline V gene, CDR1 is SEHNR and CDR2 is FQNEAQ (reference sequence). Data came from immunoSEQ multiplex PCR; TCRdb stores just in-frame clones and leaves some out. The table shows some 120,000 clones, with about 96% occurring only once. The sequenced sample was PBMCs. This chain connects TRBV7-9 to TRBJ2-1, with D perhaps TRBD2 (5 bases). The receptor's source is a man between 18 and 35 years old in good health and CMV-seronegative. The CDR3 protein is CASRSPKGLINEQFF. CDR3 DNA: TGTGCCAGCAGGTCACCGAAAGGACTTATCAATGAGCAGTTCTTC.